This entry features one T cell receptor (beta chain) sequence. Its antigen remains unknown. This sample was taken from a study of CD8 T cells in ankylosing spondylitis. Study results and limitations: Blood of patients with ankylosing spondylitis appeared to be characterized by a TCR beta motif of seven or eight highly homologous variants. The authors found the disease-linked clones to be CD8+ and relatively rare in peripheral blood.

For TCR beta, libraries came from quantitative 5'-RACE with molecular barcodes. TCRdb passed the 5' RACE reads through MiXCR, listing each CDR3 protein once. Here the sample spans under 250,000 distinct CDR3 sequences, roughly 24% being singletons. Trimming pared 3 bases from V and 9 bases from J, leaving 15 bases between. The CDR3 consists of 14 residues. The specimen was blood, either unsorted or a sorted T cell fraction (not recorded which). V and J are TRBV12-3 or TRBV12-4 and TRBJ2-1; D remains unclear. This receptor was obtained from a male donor with ankylosing spondylitis or in good health (not recorded which). CDR3 nucleotides: TGTGCCAGCAGTTTGCCTCCAACTGGGTCTGAGCAGTTCTTC. Amino acids: CASSLPPTGSEQFF.